These 7 T cell receptor beta chains share one sample of origin, sequenced in a study of identical twins. TCRdb processed the 5' RACE reads anew with MiXCR; each CDR3 protein has one entry. This sample has 1.5 million to 2 million distinct CDR3 sequences, with around 33% found just once. The source material was cord blood. These receptors came from a newborn girl in good health.

CDR3 region: CSARPLSAAYGYTF. The CDR3 DNA sequence: TGCAGTGCTAGACCCCTAAGCGCGGCCTATGGCTACACCTTC. The gene calls are TRBV20-1 and TRBJ1-2, with D hard to call. CDR1 is DFQATT, CDR2 SNEGSKA, per germline (reference sequence). This CDR3 spans 14 amino acids. V lost 2 bases to trimming and J lost 4 bases, with 14 bases between them.

This clonotype was seen many times. The chain joins TRBV12-5 to TRBJ2-3; 8 bases are a match to TRBD2. This CDR3 has 16 residues. The J segment lost 4 bases and the V segment lost 1 base, leaving 7 bases of the junction unmatched. Germline-derived CDR1 and CDR2 are LGHNT and FRNRAP. The CDR3 DNA reads TGTGCTAGTGGTTTGGCCTTAGCGGGAAGCGCAGATACGCAGTATTTT. This encodes CASGLALAGSADTQYF.

This clonotype was seen only a few times. The chain combines TRBV4-1 with TRBJ1-2; TRBD1 aligns across 9 bases. Germline CDR1 is MGHRA and CDR2 is YSYEKL. The CDR3 is made up of 16 amino acids. Trimming took 0 bases from V and 6 from J; bases not matched to a gene: 8. The CDR3 region has the DNA TGCGCCAGCAGCCAAGATTACGGGACAGGGAGGCATGGCTACACCTTC. Its translation is CASSQDYGTGRHGYTF.

With regard to this clonotype: The germline gene is not matched at one end of the junction; a read error may be the cause. CDR3 amino acids: CASSLRQGNEELFF. CDR3 bases: TGTGCCAGCAGCTTACGACAGGGTAATGAAGAACTGTTTTTT. The J gene is TRBJ1-4, the V gene TRBV7-9; TRBD1 aligns across 7 bases. The CDR3 contains 14 residues. Germline V gene data show CDR1 as SEHNR and CDR2 as FQNEAQ (reference sequence).

This clonotype has just one count. Given a much more abundant clone one base away, this may be a read error. The chain recombines TRBV12-3 or TRBV12-4 with TRBJ2-1; D gene uncertain. V lost 6 bases and J 12 bases, leaving 15 bases between the germline ends. This CDR3 spans 12 amino acids. The CDR3 region is CASSPQRDGQFF. The CDR3 bases are TGTGCCAGCAGCCCTCAGCGCGATGGGCAGTTCTTC.

V usage is TRBV27 and J usage is TRBJ2-2, with unresolved D. CDR1 is MNHEY, CDR2 SMNVEV, per germline (reference sequence). The CDR3 length is 14 residues. The V end lost 8 bases, the J end lost 1 base, and 11 bases lay between the germline ends. CDR3 nucleotide sequence: TGTGCCAGCTCTCGGGCGGAGAACACCGGGGAGCTGTTTTTT. Its protein is CASSRAENTGELFF.

In this sample, this clonotype turned up a few times. The chain employs TRBV28 and TRBJ1-2; D remains unclear. Trimming left V 8 bases short and J 0 bases short, with 13 bases between. The CDR3 has 14 residues. Germline V gene data show CDR1 as MDHEN and CDR2 as SYDVKM. In DNA, the CDR3 is TGTGCCAGCCGAATGGGCACTACTAACTATGGCTACACCTTC. Its translation is CASRMGTTNYGYTF.